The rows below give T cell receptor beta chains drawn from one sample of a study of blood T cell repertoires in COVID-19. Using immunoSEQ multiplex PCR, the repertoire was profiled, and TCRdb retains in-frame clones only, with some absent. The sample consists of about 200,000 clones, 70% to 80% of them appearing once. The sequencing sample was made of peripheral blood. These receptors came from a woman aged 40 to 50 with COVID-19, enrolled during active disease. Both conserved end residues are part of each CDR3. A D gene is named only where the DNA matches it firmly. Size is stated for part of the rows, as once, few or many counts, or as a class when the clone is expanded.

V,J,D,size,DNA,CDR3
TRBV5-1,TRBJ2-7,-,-,TGCGCCAGCAGCTTGGAACCAGGGCCCTCAGAGCAGTACTTC,CASSLEPGPSEQYF
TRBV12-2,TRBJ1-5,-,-,TGTGCAAGTCGCTTATCCTGGGGGCCGAGGACTGAGGGGAGCAATCAGCCCCAGCATTTT,CASRLSWGPRTEGSNQPQHF
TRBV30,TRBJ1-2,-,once,TGTGCCTGGAGTGCACCAGACAGACCTTCTTTGATGCGCGTCACCTTC,CAWSAPDRPSLMRVTF
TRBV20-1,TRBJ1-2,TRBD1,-,TGCAGTGCCCCGGGACAGAGAGGCTACACCTTC,CSAPGQRGYTF
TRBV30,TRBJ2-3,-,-,TGTGCCTGGAGGGCTAGCGGCACAGATACGCAGTATTTT,CAWRASGTDTQYF
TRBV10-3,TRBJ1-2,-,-,TGTGCCATCAGTGAGGCCCCGGGCGGCAGCGGCGGCTACACCTTC,CAISEAPGGSGGYTF
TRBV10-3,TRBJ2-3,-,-,TGTGCCAGCGGGTTAGAGGCCAAGGATACGCAGTATTTT,CASGLEAKDTQYF
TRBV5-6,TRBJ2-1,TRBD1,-,TGTGCCAGCAGCCGACCGGTTGGGGACAGGGGGATTAATGAGCAGTTCTTC,CASSRPVGDRGINEQFF
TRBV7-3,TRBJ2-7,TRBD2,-,TGTGCCAGCAGCTTAACGGGAGGAGCGGGGGTCCCCTATCCCTACGAGCAGTACTTC,CASSLTGGAGVPYPYEQYF
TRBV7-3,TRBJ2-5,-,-,TGTGCCAGCAGCTTAATAGAAGGGGGATTGGAGACCCAGTACTTC,CASSLIEGGLETQYF
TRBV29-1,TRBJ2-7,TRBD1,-,TGCAGCGTTGGGTCAGAAAACAGGGGGTTAGAGCAGTACTTC,CSVGSENRGLEQYF
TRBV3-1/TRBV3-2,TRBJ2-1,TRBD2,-,TGTGCCAGCAGCCAAGAGCCTAGCGGGAGGGCCCTCAATGAGCAGTTCTTC,CASSQEPSGRALNEQFF
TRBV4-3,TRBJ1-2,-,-,TGCGCCAGCAGCCAAGATCGGACTGTCCAAGGCTACACCTTC,CASSQDRTVQGYTF
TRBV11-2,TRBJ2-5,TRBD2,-,TGTGCCAGCAGCCGTCTGACTAGCGGGGTCCAAGAGACCCAGTACTTC,CASSRLTSGVQETQYF
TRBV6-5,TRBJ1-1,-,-,TGTGCCAGCAGTTACAGTCCGGACTCAGGTGAAGCTTTCTTT,CASSYSPDSGEAFF
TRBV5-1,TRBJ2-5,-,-,TGCGCCAGCAATCCCGAGAGGGCTATGAACACCCAGTACTTC,CASNPERAMNTQYF
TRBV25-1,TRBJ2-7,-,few,TGTGCCAGCAGGCAGACAGGACAAGTAACGGAGCAGTACTTC,CASRQTGQVTEQYF
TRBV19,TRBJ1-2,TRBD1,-,TGTGCCAGTAGTATCCAGGGGGACTATGGCTACACCTTC,CASSIQGDYGYTF
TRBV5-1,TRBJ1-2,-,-,TGCGCCAGCAGCTTGCACAACAGCTATGGCTACACCTTC,CASSLHNSYGYTF
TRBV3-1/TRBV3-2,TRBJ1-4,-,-,TGTGCCAGCAGCCAAGATCTGGGGGGAGGTGAAAAACTGTTTTTT,CASSQDLGGGEKLFF
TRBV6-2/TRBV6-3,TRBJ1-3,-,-,TGTGCCAGCAGTTACTCCGGGGGAAACACCATATATTTT,CASSYSGGNTIYF
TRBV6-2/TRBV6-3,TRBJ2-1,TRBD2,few,TGTGCCAGCAGTTGGACCCTAGCGGGGAATGAGCAGTTCTTC,CASSWTLAGNEQFF
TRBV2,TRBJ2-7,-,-,TGTGCCAGCACTGGGGACTCAACCTACGAGCAGTACTTC,CASTGDSTYEQYF
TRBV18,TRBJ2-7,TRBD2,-,TGTGCCAGCTCACCGGGACTAGAGCTCTACGAGCAGTACTTC,CASSPGLELYEQYF
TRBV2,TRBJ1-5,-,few,TGTGCCAGCACTGTTGAGGGAGGTCAGCCCCAGCATTTT,CASTVEGGQPQHF
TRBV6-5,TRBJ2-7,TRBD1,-,TGTGCCAGCAGTCGGACAGGCGGGCCCTACGAGCAGTACTTC,CASSRTGGPYEQYF
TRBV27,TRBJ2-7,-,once,TGTGCCAGCAGTTTGGGCAGCCCGACCTCCTACGAGCAGTACTTC,CASSLGSPTSYEQYF
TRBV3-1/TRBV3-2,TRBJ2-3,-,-,TGTGCCAGCACGTCTAGGGCTAGCGAAATCACAGATACGCAGTATTTT,CASTSRASEITDTQYF
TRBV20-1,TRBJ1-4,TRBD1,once,TGCAGTGCTAGTGACAGGGTTAATGAAAAACTGTTTTTT,CSASDRVNEKLFF
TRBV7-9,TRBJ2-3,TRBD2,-,TGTGCCATGGGACTAGCAAGTATAGATACGCAGTATTTT,CAMGLASIDTQYF
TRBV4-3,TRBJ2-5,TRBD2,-,TGCGCCAGCAGCCAAGGTCTAGCGGGGGGAATTGGGACCCAGTACTTC,CASSQGLAGGIGTQYF
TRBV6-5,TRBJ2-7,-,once,TGTGCCAGCAGTTACTCCAGGGGATCCTACGAGCAGTACTTC,CASSYSRGSYEQYF
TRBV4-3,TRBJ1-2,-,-,TGCGCCAGCAGCCAAGCGGCAGGGCCCGGGGGAGTCTATGGCTACACCTTC,CASSQAAGPGGVYGYTF
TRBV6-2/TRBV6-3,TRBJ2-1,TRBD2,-,TGTGCCAGCAGTGATAGCGGGGGGGGGAACAATGAGCAGTTCTTC,CASSDSGGGNNEQFF
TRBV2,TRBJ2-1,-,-,TGTGCCAGCTCTGGGGAAGGGCGGGGATACAATGAGCAGTTCTTC,CASSGEGRGYNEQFF
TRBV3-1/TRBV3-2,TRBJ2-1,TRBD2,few,TGTGCCAGCAGCCAGGCCGGGACTAGCTACAATGAGCAGTTCTTC,CASSQAGTSYNEQFF
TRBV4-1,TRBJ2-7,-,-,TGCGCCAGCAGCCAACCCTACCGCAGGGGGGCAACCTACGAGCAGTACTTC,CASSQPYRRGATYEQYF
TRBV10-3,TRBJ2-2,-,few,TGTGCCATCAGTGATAGTTCCCCGAACACCGGGGAGCTGTTTTTT,CAISDSSPNTGELFF
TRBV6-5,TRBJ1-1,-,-,TGTGCCAGCAGACAAACAGGACTAACTGAAGCTTTCTTT,CASRQTGLTEAFF
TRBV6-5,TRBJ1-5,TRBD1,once,TGTGCCAGCAGTCTTACAGGGGCGGATCAGCCCCAGCATTTT,CASSLTGADQPQHF
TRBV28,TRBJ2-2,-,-,TGTGCCATCCAGAGGGTAAACACCGGGGAGCTGTTTTTT,CAIQRVNTGELFF
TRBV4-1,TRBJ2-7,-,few,TGCGCCAGCAGCTTGTACAGCGGACACGAGCAGTACTTC,CASSLYSGHEQYF
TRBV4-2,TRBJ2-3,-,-,TGTGCCAGCAGCCAAGCCTACAGAGGGCCCACAGATACGCAGTATTTT,CASSQAYRGPTDTQYF
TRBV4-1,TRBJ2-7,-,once,TGCGCCAGCAGCCAGAGAGGACAGGGAGGGTACGAGCAGTACTTC,CASSQRGQGGYEQYF
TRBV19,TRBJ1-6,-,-,TGTGCCAGTAGGTCCCGCGGAGGGCGGGCCAATTCACCCCTCCACTTT,CASRSRGGRANSPLHF
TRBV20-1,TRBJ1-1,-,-,TGCAGTGCCCGGGTGAACACTGAAGCTTTCTTT,CSARVNTEAFF
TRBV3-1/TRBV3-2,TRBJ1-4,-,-,TGTGCCAGCAGCCAAGACGGGGGGGGATATGAAAAACTGTTTTTT,CASSQDGGGYEKLFF
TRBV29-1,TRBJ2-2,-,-,TGCAGCGGGCTCTCTGGGAGGAACACCGGGGAGCTGTTTTTT,CSGLSGRNTGELFF
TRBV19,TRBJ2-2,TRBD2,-,TGTGCCACCACTGACCGGGGGGACACCGGGGAGCTGTTTTTT,CATTDRGDTGELFF
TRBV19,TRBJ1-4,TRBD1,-,TGTGCCAGTAGTAGACAGGGGACAACTAATGAAAAACTGTTTTTT,CASSRQGTTNEKLFF
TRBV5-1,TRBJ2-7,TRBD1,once,TGCGCCAGCAGCCGACTAAAGGGACAGGCAAATTCCTACGAGCAGTACTTC,CASSRLKGQANSYEQYF
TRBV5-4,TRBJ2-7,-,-,TGTGCCAGCAGCAGCCGACAGGCCAACTACGAGCAGTACTTC,CASSSRQANYEQYF
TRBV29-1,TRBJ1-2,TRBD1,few,TGCAGCGTTCCGGACAGGGACGGTGGCTACACCTTC,CSVPDRDGGYTF
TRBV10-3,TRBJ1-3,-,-,TGTGCCATCAGTACAGATGGAAACACCATATATTTT,CAISTDGNTIYF